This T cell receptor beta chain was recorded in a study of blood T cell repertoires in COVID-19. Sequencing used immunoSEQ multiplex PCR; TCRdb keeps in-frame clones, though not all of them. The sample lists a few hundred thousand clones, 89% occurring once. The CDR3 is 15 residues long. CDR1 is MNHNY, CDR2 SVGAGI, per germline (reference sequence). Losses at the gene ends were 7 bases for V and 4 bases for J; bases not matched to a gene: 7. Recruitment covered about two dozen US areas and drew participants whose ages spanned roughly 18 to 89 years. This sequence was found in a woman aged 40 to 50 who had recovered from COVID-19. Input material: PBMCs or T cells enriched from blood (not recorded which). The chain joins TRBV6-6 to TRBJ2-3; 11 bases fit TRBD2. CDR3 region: CASTLGTSGSDTQYF. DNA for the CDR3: TGTGCCAGCACCCTCGGGACTAGCGGTTCAGATACGCAGTATTTT.